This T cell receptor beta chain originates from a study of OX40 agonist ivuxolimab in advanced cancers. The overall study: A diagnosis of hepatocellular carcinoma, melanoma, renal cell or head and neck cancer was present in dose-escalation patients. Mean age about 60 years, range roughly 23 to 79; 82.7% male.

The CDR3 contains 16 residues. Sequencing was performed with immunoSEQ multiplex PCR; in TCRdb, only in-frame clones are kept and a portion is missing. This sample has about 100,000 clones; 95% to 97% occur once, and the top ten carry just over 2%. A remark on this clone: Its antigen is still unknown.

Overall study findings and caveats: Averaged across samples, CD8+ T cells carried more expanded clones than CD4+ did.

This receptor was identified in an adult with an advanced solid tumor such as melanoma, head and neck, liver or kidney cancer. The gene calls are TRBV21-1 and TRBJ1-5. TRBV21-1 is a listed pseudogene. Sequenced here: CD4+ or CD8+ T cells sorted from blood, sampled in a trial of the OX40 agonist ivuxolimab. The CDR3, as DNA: TGTGCCAGCAGCAAAGCCTGGAGAGGCTCCAATCAGCCCCAGCATTTT. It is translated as CASSKAWRGSNQPQHF.